These 23 T cell receptor beta chains share one sample of origin, sequenced in a study of Tregs in tolerant kidney transplant recipients. Sequencing used immunoSEQ multiplex PCR; TCRdb keeps in-frame clones, though not all of them. The listing records some 22,000 clones. Mixed chimerism was transient after nonmyeloablative marrow transplants from related graft donors. This specimen was CD4+ T cells from blood (PBMCs), taken 6 months after the transplant. The receptors here all came from a human patient who received a combined kidney and bone marrow transplant. The graft donor may be the source of some T cells.

The sequenced part of the CDR3 DNA is TGTGCCAGCAGTTACCGGCGGGTACCGGTCCAAGAGACC. Its translation is CASSYRRVPVQET. The CDR3 in full is CASSYRRVPVQETQYF. The chain combines TRBV6-2 or TRBV6-3 with TRBJ2-5; D may be TRBD2 (5 bases). The CDR3 is cut off 3 residues early in the read; its end comes from the germline J gene. The germline gives CDR1 MNHEY, CDR2 SVGEGT. The CDR3 consists of 16 residues. V was trimmed by 2 bases and J by 1 base, leaving 14 bases between them.

Notes on this clone: The CDR3 end is not reached by the read, which stops 3 residues before it; the germline J gene fills it in. The V call is TRBV20-1, the J call TRBJ2-3; the D gene is possibly TRBD2 (6 bases). CDR3 length: 15 residues. Germline V gene lookup returns CDR1 DFQATT and CDR2 SNEGSKA (reference sequence). V was trimmed by 6 bases and J by 3 bases, leaving 19 bases between them. CDR3 loop: CSAMGGDFATDTQYF. Incomplete CDR3 DNA: TGCAGTGCGATGGGGGGAGACTTCGCTACAGATACG.

In the case of this clone: The read finishes 3 residues shy of the CDR3 end, and the germline J gene is used to complete it. V usage is TRBV20-1 and J usage is TRBJ1-2, with 10 bases that match TRBD1. Germline V CDR1 and CDR2: DFQATT, SNEGSKA (reference sequence). This CDR3 comprises 13 residues. The CDR3 DNA, read in part, is TGCAGTGCTAGAGATGACAGGGGGCGAGGC. It encodes CSARDDRGRG. The entire CDR3 protein is CSARDDRGRGYTF.

As to this clone: The junction departs from the called germline gene at one end, perhaps through a read error. CDR3 DNA, as far as it was read: TGTGCCAGTAGGCATCAGAGCTCTGGGGCCAGCGTC. Its protein product is CASRHQSSGASV. In full, the CDR3 reads CASRHQSSGASVLTF. This chain uses TRBV19 with TRBJ2-6; possibly TRBD1 for D (5 bases). Read data end 3 residues before the CDR3 end; the end is taken from the germline J gene. Germline lookup yields CDR1 LNHDA and CDR2 SQIVND (reference sequence). This CDR3 has 15 amino acids.

The DNA read from the CDR3 is TGCGCCAGCAGCTTCGGGACAGGGAGGGGTGAAAAA. Translating gives CASSFGTGRGEK. The whole CDR3 sequence is CASSFGTGRGEKLFF. V is TRBV5-1 and J is TRBJ1-4, with TRBD1 identical over 9 bases. Sequencing ends 3 residues short of the CDR3 end; the germline J gene provides the rest. This CDR3 region has 15 residues. Germline V gene sequence: CDR1 SGHRS, CDR2 YFSETQ. The V segment lost 2 bases and the J segment 7 bases; nucleotides outside the gene matches: 6.

In regard to this clone: The observed sequence ends 3 residues before the CDR3 terminus, with the missing tail filled in from the germline J gene. The chain uses TRBV6-2 or TRBV6-3 and TRBJ2-2; TRBD2 agrees at 10 bases. The trim removed 5 bases at V and 5 bases at J, leaving 8 bases unmatched. The CDR3 has 16 amino acids. In germline, CDR1 is MNHEY, CDR2 SVGEGT. The chain's CDR3 is CASSKSSGRGTGELFF. CDR3 DNA (partial): TGTGCCAGCAGTAAATCTAGCGGGAGAGGTACCGGGGAG.

As concerns this clone: The sequenced fragment ends 3 residues before the CDR3 boundary, so the rest is inferred from the germline J gene. This chain links TRBV20-1 with TRBJ2-1; 9 bases map to TRBD1. The CDR3 loop spans 14 amino acids. The germline V gene encodes CDR1 DFQATT and CDR2 SNEGSKA (reference sequence). The J segment lost 5 bases and the V segment lost 4 bases, leaving 6 bases of the junction unmatched. The chain's CDR3 is CSATGTGPHNEQFF. Partial CDR3 DNA: TGCAGTGCTACTGGGACAGGGCCACACAATGAG.

To note about this clone: Coverage ceases 3 residues before the CDR3 finishes, and the germline J gene fills in the end. The rearrangement uses TRBV18 and TRBJ1-1; 9 bases line up with TRBD1. Trimming cost V 3 bases and J 1 base; bases outside gene matches: 6. The length of the CDR3 is 16 residues. Germline CDR1 and CDR2: KGHSH and LQKENI. Partial CDR3 DNA: TGTGCCAGCTCACCTACAGGGGGCGGGAAGAACACTGAA. Translation gives CASSPTGGGKNTE. The complete CDR3 reads CASSPTGGGKNTEAFF.

On this clone: The CDR3 extends 3 residues past the end of the read, so its final part is completed from the germline J gene. The rearrangement uses TRBV20-1 and TRBJ1-1; 7 positions agree with TRBD1. Germline-derived CDR1 and CDR2 are DFQATT and SNEGSKA (reference sequence). The CDR3 has 11 residues. CDR3 sequence reads: CRGRQGPEAFF. The covered CDR3 bases are TGCAGGGGACGACAGGGCCCTGAA.

Comments on this clone: The read comes to an end 3 residues before the CDR3 does, leaving the germline J gene to fill in the end. Additional DNA sequences in this sample encode the identical CDR3. The rearrangement joins TRBV9 to TRBJ2-1, with 8 nucleotides matching TRBD2. CDR3 length equals 15 residues. With V trimmed by 4 bases and J by 3 bases, 6 bases remained unmatched. The germline gives CDR1 SGDLS, CDR2 YYNGEE. The CDR3 spells CASSPRLALYNEQFF. CDR3 DNA (partial): TGTGCCAGCAGCCCCCGACTAGCGCTCTACAATGAG.

Remarks on this clone: Sequencing ends 3 residues short of the CDR3 end; the germline J gene provides the rest. The gene calls are TRBV18 and TRBJ1-1; 7 bases match TRBD1. The V gene's germline CDR1 is KGHSH and CDR2 LQKENI. Losses at the gene ends were 5 bases for V and 3 bases for J; bases not matched to a gene: 3. The CDR3 totals 13 residues. The DNA read from the CDR3 is TGTGCCAGCTCAGGGGACAGCTACACTGAA. This codes for CASSGDSYTE. The complete CDR3 sequence is CASSGDSYTEAFF.

In the case of this clone: The read terminates 3 residues ahead of where the CDR3 ends, so the germline J gene completes it. Other DNA sequences in this sample translate to the same CDR3. The chain is built from TRBV11-2 and TRBJ2-3; D possibly corresponds to TRBD1 (5 bases). The CDR3 has 14 residues. Per the germline V gene, CDR1 is SGHAT and CDR2 is FQNNGV. V was clipped by 1 base and J by 2 bases, with 7 bases between them. The CDR3 sequence: CASSLGGPTDTQYF. The DNA read from the CDR3 is TGTGCCAGCAGCTTAGGGGGCCCCACAGATACG.

Notes on this clone: Read coverage stops 3 residues before the CDR3 terminus; the germline J gene supplies the remainder. The chain joins TRBV7-6 to TRBJ2-3; 9 bases are a match to TRBD2. This CDR3 contains 16 residues. Trimming at V came to 1 base and at J to 2 bases, leaving 4 bases not matched to a gene. Germline V gene sequence: CDR1 SGHVS, CDR2 FNYEAQ. CDR3 residues: CASSLEASGITDTQYF. CDR3 bases read: TGTGCCAGCAGCTTAGAGGCTAGCGGGATCACAGATACG.

As concerns this clone: The CDR3 end is not reached by the read, which stops 3 residues before it; the germline J gene fills it in. The rearrangement links TRBV7-9 to TRBJ1-1; unclear D gene. Germline V gene sequence: CDR1 SEHNR, CDR2 FQNEAQ (reference sequence). The CDR3 totals 13 residues. CDR3 loop: CASSDSLSYEAFF. The DNA read from the CDR3 is TGTGCCAGCAGCGACTCGCTCTCCTACGAG.

Notes on this clone: The read is 3 residues too short to cover the CDR3 end, so that end is filled in from the germline J gene. The rearrangement links TRBV19 to TRBJ1-1, with 7 bases aligning to TRBD1. The CDR3 is 13 amino acids. From germline, CDR1 is LNHDA and CDR2 SQIVND (reference sequence). The ends lost 8 bases at V and 4 bases at J; junction bases unmatched: 7. CDR3 loop: CASSPQGVTEAFF. CDR3 bases read: TGTGCCAGTTCCCCCCAGGGGGTCACTGAA.

Of note for this clone: The sequence runs out 3 residues before the end of the CDR3; the remainder is reconstructed from the germline J gene. The V call is TRBV28, the J call TRBJ2-2; D remains ambiguous. This CDR3 has 12 residues. Germline lookup yields CDR1 MDHEN and CDR2 SYDVKM. The V end was cut by 5 bases, the J end by 5 bases, with 6 bases between. Incomplete CDR3 DNA: TGTGCCAGCAGTATCTTGACCGGGGAG. It specifies CASSILTGE. The entire CDR3 reads CASSILTGELFF.

Considering frequency, this clone is large (0.1 to 1%). The CDR3 is cut off 3 residues early in the read; its end comes from the germline J gene. The rearrangement links TRBV7-8 to TRBJ1-4; the match to TRBD1 covers 10 bases. V dropped 0 bases and J dropped 6; count of bases not matched to a gene: 1. The CDR3 runs to 15 residues. Looked up from germline, CDR1 is SGHVS and CDR2 is FQNEAQ. CDR3 bases read: TGTGCCAGCAGCTTAGCGACAGGGGGCCATGAAAAA. Its translation is CASSLATGGHEK. Given in full, the CDR3 is CASSLATGGHEKLFF.

Comments on this clone: The read halts 3 residues ahead of the CDR3 end, with the missing end drawn from the germline J gene. The J gene is TRBJ1-5, the V gene TRBV6-1; TRBD1 matches at 10 bases. The CDR3 consists of 14 residues. CDR1 MNHNS and CDR2 SASEGT come from the germline V gene. V trimming: 4 bases; J trimming: 9 bases; junction bases outside the gene matches: 6. The covered CDR3 bases are TGTGCCAGCAGTGCCGGGACAGGGGTAGGGCCC. Amino acid sequence: CASSAGTGVGP. The full CDR3 reads CASSAGTGVGPQHF.

A note on this clone: The read halts 3 residues ahead of the CDR3 end, with the missing end drawn from the germline J gene. The rearrangement joins TRBV19 to TRBJ1-6; the D is unclear. Germline lookup yields CDR1 LNHDA and CDR2 SQIVND (reference sequence). V gave up 3 bases and J gave up 7 bases, with 10 bases separating them. This CDR3 has 14 residues. CDR3: CASSIRSRNSPLHF. The DNA read from the CDR3 is TGTGCCAGTAGTATTAGATCCCGGAATTCACCC.

In the case of this clone: The CDR3 goes on 3 residues after the read ends, and that part is filled in from the germline J gene. V and J are TRBV7-9 and TRBJ1-2; D is perhaps TRBD1 (5 bases). CDR1 SEHNR and CDR2 FQNEAQ come from the germline V gene (reference sequence). The CDR3 is 14 residues long. CDR3 DNA, as far as it was read: TGTGCCAGCAGCTTAGGGGGGACCCTAGCGGGC. It specifies CASSLGGTLAG. The entire CDR3 protein reads CASSLGGTLAGYTF.

In regard to this clone: The read gets to within 3 residues of the CDR3 end, and the germline J gene fills in the rest. This chain joins TRBV7-2 and TRBJ2-7; TRBD1 matches 9 bases. There are 15 residues in the CDR3. Germline CDR1 reads SGHTA; CDR2 reads FQGNSA. Unmatched junction bases numbered 4, after V lost 4 bases and J lost 0 bases. CDR3 loop: CASSYRGPSSYEQYF. CDR3 DNA (partial): TGTGCCAGCAGCTACAGGGGGCCAAGCTCCTACGAG.

In regard to this clone: An end of the junction differs from the germline gene, which may be a read error. The read finishes 3 residues shy of the CDR3 end, and the germline J gene is used to complete it. The gene calls are TRBV7-9 and TRBJ2-4; TRBD2 aligns across 7 bases. The CDR3 covers 14 residues. From germline, CDR1 is SEHNR and CDR2 FQNEAQ (reference sequence). CDR3 DNA, as far as it was read: TGTGCCGGCAGACCAACCTGGGGGGAGGGACTT. Encoded protein: CAGRPTWGEGL. The full CDR3 protein is CAGRPTWGEGLQYF.

Concerning this clone itself: The read gets to within 3 residues of the CDR3 end, and the germline J gene fills in the rest. The chain couples TRBV7-9 to TRBJ2-1, with 7 bases lining up with TRBD1. CDR1 SEHNR and CDR2 FQNEAQ come from the germline V gene (reference sequence). There are 12 residues in the CDR3. After removal of 5 bases from V and 6 bases from J, the junction contained 1 base not matched to a gene. The part of the CDR3 DNA that was read is TGTGCCAGCAGCCCAGGGGGCAATGAG. Translated, it gives CASSPGGNE. From start to end, the CDR3 is CASSPGGNEQFF.